One sample yielded the 29 T cell receptor beta chains listed below, sequenced in a study of blood T cell repertoires in COVID-19. The protocol was immunoSEQ multiplex PCR, while the TCRdb copy is restricted to in-frame clones and leaves out a portion. In the table there are approximately 180,000 clones, more than 75% of which are singletons. Sequencing input: PBMCs or T cells enriched from blood (not recorded which). Receptors originate from a woman in her forties or fifties with acute COVID-19.

V is TRBV4-1 and J is TRBJ1-5, with D hard to call. With 1 base removed from V and 6 bases from J, the gap between germline ends came to 13 bases. This CDR3 spans 15 amino acids. The germline V gene encodes CDR1 MGHRA and CDR2 YSYEKL. The CDR3 DNA follows: TGCGCCAGCAGCCAAGGGGCCCCAGGAAGTCAGCCCCAGCATTTT. Its protein product is CASSQGAPGSQPQHF.

This chain uses TRBV10-3 with TRBJ2-7, with D maybe TRBD2 (5 bases). Looked up from germline, CDR1 is ENHRY and CDR2 is SYGVKD. Deletions cut 1 base from V and 4 bases from J, with 11 bases between. CDR3 length: 14 amino acids. CDR3 nucleotide sequence: TGTGCCATCAGTGAGTATCCGGGAAAATACGAGCAGTACGTC. Encoded protein: CAISEYPGKYEQYV.

This sequence joins TRBV28 and TRBJ1-6, with D maybe TRBD1 (6 bases). This CDR3 has 18 residues. CDR1 is MDHEN, CDR2 SYDVKM, per germline. The ends were cut back, 4 bases at V and 0 bases at J, with 16 bases in the middle. CDR3: CASSSPGQFSSYNSPLHF. The CDR3 DNA is TGTGCCAGCAGTTCCCCCGGACAGTTTTCCTCCTATAATTCACCCCTCCACTTT.

The J gene is TRBJ1-1, the V gene TRBV10-3; 7 nucleotides align to TRBD1. Germline trimming cut 6 bases from V and 5 bases from J; bases unmatched to any gene: 9. In germline, CDR1 is ENHRY, CDR2 SYGVKD. The CDR3 is made up of 14 amino acids. CDR3 amino acids: CAIRPQGFGTEAFF. The CDR3 region has the DNA TGTGCCATCAGGCCACAGGGGTTTGGAACTGAAGCTTTCTTT.

The J gene is TRBJ1-6, the V gene TRBV6-1; no clear D gene. Looked up from germline, CDR1 is MNHNS and CDR2 is SASEGT. CDR3 length: 17 amino acids. V was pared by 6 bases and J by 5 bases, with 20 bases between. CDR3 amino acids: CASSESTGIGNNSPLHF. CDR3 DNA: TGTGCCAGCAGCGAATCGACGGGGATCGGGAATAATTCACCCCTCCACTTT.

This clone was picked up a small number of times. J is TRBJ2-1 and V is TRBV20-1; 8 bases match TRBD1. CDR3 length: 15 residues. V gave up 3 bases and J gave up 9 bases; unmatched junction bases: 13. From germline, CDR1 is DFQATT and CDR2 SNEGSKA (reference sequence). The DNA for the CDR3 is TGCAGTGCTAGTAGGATCGGACAGGGCCGCGGTGAGCAGTTCTTC. This gives the protein CSASRIGQGRGEQFF.

This chain links TRBV3-1 (or the pseudogene TRBV3-2) with TRBJ1-3; the D is unclear. Germline CDR1 is LGHDT and CDR2 is YNNKEL (reference sequence). The CDR3 loop spans 19 amino acids. V was trimmed by 1 base and J by 2 bases, leaving 21 bases between them. Here the CDR3 reads CASSQGRAGDKGAGNTIYF. The CDR3 DNA is TGTGCCAGCAGCCAAGGGAGGGCAGGCGACAAGGGAGCTGGAAACACCATATATTTT.

This chain connects TRBV28 to TRBJ1-1; TRBD1 is a possible D gene (5 bases). The length of the CDR3 is 16 residues. Trimming left V 5 bases short and J 1 base short, with 17 bases between. Germline V gene data show CDR1 as MDHEN and CDR2 as SYDVKM. CDR3 sequence reads: CASSPPGGGRNTEAFF. CDR3 bases: TGTGCCAGCAGTCCGCCGGGGGGAGGGCGGAACACTGAAGCTTTCTTT.

This clone was seen a single time. The chain uses TRBV24-1 and TRBJ2-3, with D tentatively TRBD1 (7 bases). CDR3 length: 14 residues. Trimming took off 9 bases at V and 6 bases at J, with 18 bases between the two ends. The germline V gene has CDR1 KGHDR and CDR2 SFDVKD. CDR3: CATRQTGEEDTQYF. The CDR3 region has the DNA TGTGCCACCCGCCAAACAGGGGAGGAGGATACGCAGTATTTT.

V and J are TRBV5-1 and TRBJ2-3, with no clear D. This CDR3 comprises 14 residues. From germline, CDR1 is SGHRS and CDR2 YFSETQ. The V and J ends lost 0 bases and 2 bases respectively, with 7 bases between them. The CDR3 coding sequence is TGCGCCAGCAGCTTGGAACAAACCACAGATACGCAGTATTTT. This gives the protein CASSLEQTTDTQYF.

The rearrangement uses TRBV7-8 and TRBJ1-3; D uncertain. CDR1 and CDR2 (germline): SGHVS, FQNEAQ. The CDR3 length is 16 residues. Trimming removed 5 bases from V and 0 bases from J, with 14 bases in between. The CDR3 DNA reads as TGTGCCAGCAGCGCTGGCGGGATGGTCTCTGGAAACACCATATATTTT. It translates to CASSAGGMVSGNTIYF.

The chain carries TRBV7-2 and TRBJ1-4; D unclear. CDR1 SGHTA and CDR2 FQGNSA come from the germline V gene. V was cut by 3 bases and J by 2 bases, with 10 bases left in between. CDR3 length: 15 residues. The CDR3 region is CASSFGARTNEKLFF. In DNA, the CDR3 is TGTGCCAGCAGCTTTGGAGCAAGGACTAATGAAAAACTGTTTTTT.

This clone was seen once. J is TRBJ2-5 and V is TRBV2, with 12 bases that match TRBD2. Trimming cost V 9 bases and J 2 bases; bases outside gene matches: 7. The CDR3 has 15 residues. Germline lookup yields CDR1 SNHLY and CDR2 FYNNEI. CDR3 nucleotides: TGTGCCAGGGGGAAAGGACTAGCGGGGCAAGAGACCCAGTACTTC. This encodes CARGKGLAGQETQYF.

This rearrangement joins TRBV29-1 to TRBJ1-1, with D possibly being TRBD1 (5 bases). The germline V gene has CDR1 SQVTM and CDR2 ANQGSEA. V lost 7 bases to trimming and J lost 4 bases, with 16 bases between them. The CDR3 has 13 amino acids. This CDR3 reads CSGRGGGSTEAFF. The CDR3 DNA reads as TGCAGCGGCCGCGGGGGGGGAAGCACTGAAGCTTTCTTT.

Many counts were recorded for this clone. The chain is built from TRBV7-2 and TRBJ1-5, with D uncertain. Per the germline V gene, CDR1 is SGHTA and CDR2 is FQGNSA. V was clipped by 1 base and J by 1 base, with 20 bases between them. This CDR3 has 19 residues. CDR3 residues: CASSLVRGFKNMSNQPQHF. The CDR3 bases are TGTGCCAGCAGCTTAGTTCGGGGTTTTAAAAATATGAGCAATCAGCCCCAGCATTTT.

This clone was observed a handful of times. CDR3 bases: TGTGCCAGCAGCTTGCAGGGGGTAGGGGGTAGCTATGGCTACACCTTC. Amino acid sequence: CASSLQGVGGSYGYTF. The chain recombines TRBV5-6 with TRBJ1-2; TRBD1 matches at 7 bases. V was pared by 1 base and J by 4 bases, with 10 bases of the junction left unmatched. The germline CDR1 and CDR2 sequences are SGHDT and YYEEEE. The CDR3 has 16 amino acids.

With regard to this clone: This specimen includes other DNA sequences encoding the same CDR3. The chain combines TRBV27 with TRBJ2-3; 10 bases are a match to TRBD2. Germline V gene sequence: CDR1 MNHEY, CDR2 SMNVEV (reference sequence). V dropped 3 bases and J dropped 4; count of bases not matched to a gene: 4. This CDR3 region has 15 residues. The CDR3 sequence: CASSLSSGGADTQYF. The DNA of the CDR3 is TGTGCCAGCAGTTTGTCCAGCGGGGGGGCAGATACGCAGTATTTT.

This clone was observed a single time. CDR3 amino acids: CASSHPGEVHNEQFF. For the CDR3, the DNA is TGTGCCAGCAGCCACCCGGGGGAGGTACACAATGAGCAGTTCTTC. The J gene is TRBJ2-1, the V gene TRBV28; perhaps TRBD2 as D (6 bases). CDR1 MDHEN and CDR2 SYDVKM come from the germline V gene. The CDR3 runs to 15 residues. V was cut by 6 bases and J by 5 bases, with 17 bases left in between. The complete variable domain, with remaining parts taken from reference TRBV28 and TRBJ2-1, reads DVKVTQSSRYLVKRTGEKVFLECVQDMDHENMFWYRQDPGLGLRLIYFSYDVKMKEKGDIPEGYSVSREKKERFSLILESASTNQTSMYLCASSHPGEVHNEQFFGPGTRLTVL.

This clone was detected only a few times. The DNA of the CDR3 is TGTGCCAGCAGCTTGGGCAGGGGGCCCATCGGGGAGCTGTTTTTT. Its translation is CASSLGRGPIGELFF. The chain joins TRBV5-4 to TRBJ2-2, with 8 bases matching TRBD1. This CDR3 region has 15 residues. Germline loops: CDR1 SGHNT, CDR2 YYREEE (reference sequence). V lost 0 bases to trimming and J lost 7 bases; unmatched junction nucleotides: 5.

As for this clone: Different DNA sequences within this sample yield the same CDR3. The chain links TRBV27 to TRBJ1-4; TRBD1 might be the D (5 bases). This CDR3 spans 14 amino acids. Trimming shortened V by 5 bases and J by 5 bases, and 12 bases separated the two germline ends. Germline V CDR1 and CDR2: MNHEY, SMNVEV (reference sequence). The CDR3 here is CASSSRGPNEKLFF. The CDR3 nucleotides are TGTGCCAGCAGTAGTAGGGGCCCCAATGAAAAACTGTTTTTT.

V and J are TRBV5-1 and TRBJ1-2; TRBD1 agrees at 7 bases. Trimming at V came to 7 bases and at J to 3 bases, leaving 12 bases not matched to a gene. This CDR3 has 15 amino acids. Germline CDR1 reads SGHRS; CDR2 reads YFSETQ. CDR3 nucleotides: TGCGCCAGCGCTACAGGGGACACAACGTACTATGGCTACACCTTC. This encodes CASATGDTTYYGYTF.

This chain links TRBV3-1 (or the pseudogene TRBV3-2) with TRBJ1-6; a possible D gene is TRBD1 (6 bases). Between the trimmed V and J ends, which lost 4 bases and 9 bases, there was a span of 19 bases. CDR1 is LGHDT and CDR2 is YNNKEL in the germline V gene (reference sequence). The CDR3 spans 16 residues. CDR3 sequence reads: CASSPDSIPSGSPLHF. The DNA of the CDR3 is TGTGCCAGCAGCCCGGACAGTATCCCCTCCGGTTCACCCCTCCACTTT.

This chain uses TRBV30 with TRBJ1-2; D uncertain. Deletions cut 5 bases from V and 4 bases from J, with 17 bases between. Germline loops: CDR1 GTSNPN, CDR2 SVGIG (reference sequence). The CDR3 is made up of 14 amino acids. The CDR3 region is CAWARPQASYGYTF. The CDR3 nucleotides read TGTGCCTGGGCCCGTCCTCAGGCTTCCTATGGCTACACCTTC.

This chain connects TRBV4-2 to TRBJ2-7, with TRBD2 matching over 7 bases. The CDR3 totals 15 residues. V gave up 0 bases and J gave up 1 base; unmatched junction bases: 3. Germline CDR1 reads LGHNA; CDR2 reads YNFKEQ. CDR3 DNA sequence: TGTGCCAGCAGCCAAGAGGTCGGGGGGTCCTACGAGCAGTACGTC. Translation gives CASSQEVGGSYEQYV.

The chain couples TRBV7-8 to TRBJ1-2, with TRBD1 matching 7 bases. There are 17 residues in the CDR3. V dropped 5 bases and J dropped 0; count of bases not matched to a gene: 12. Germline CDR1 reads SGHVS; CDR2 reads FQNEAQ. The CDR3 loop is CASSQKPFGTANYGYTF. The CDR3 DNA is TGTGCCAGCAGCCAAAAGCCCTTCGGGACAGCTAACTATGGCTACACCTTC.

On this clone: The identical CDR3 is also encoded by other nucleotide sequences in the sample. This chain connects TRBV6-4 to TRBJ2-3, with a possible D match to TRBD1 (6 bases). CDR1 is MRHNA, CDR2 SNTAGT, per germline. V was pared by 0 bases and J by 0 bases, with 7 bases between. The CDR3 extends over 15 amino acids. CDR3 nucleotide sequence: TGTGCCAGCAGTGACTCAGGGGGTAGCACAGATACGCAGTATTTT. This sequence encodes CASSDSGGSTDTQYF.

The chain couples TRBV6-5 to TRBJ2-7, with D tentatively TRBD1 (5 bases). This CDR3 spans 15 amino acids. The V end lost 7 bases, the J end lost 0 bases, and 16 bases lay between the germline ends. Germline V CDR1 and CDR2: MNHEY, SVGAGI. In nucleotides, the CDR3 is TGTGCCAGCACCCTGGGGCAGGCCAACTCCTACGAGCAGTACGTC. It yields the protein CASTLGQANSYEQYV.

This clone was counted a few times. The chain links TRBV3-1 (or the pseudogene TRBV3-2) to TRBJ1-5; D possibly corresponds to TRBD1 (5 bases). CDR1 LGHDT and CDR2 YNNKEL come from the germline V gene (reference sequence). The ends were cut back, 1 base at V and 2 bases at J, with 9 bases in the middle. This CDR3 is built from 15 residues. Written as DNA, the CDR3 is TGTGCCAGCAGCCAAGGGGGGGTTGGCAATCAGCCCCAGCATTTT. Protein product: CASSQGGVGNQPQHF.

This clone has a handful of counts. The chain carries TRBV3-1 (or the pseudogene TRBV3-2) and TRBJ2-3; 10 bases are a match to TRBD1. The germline V gene encodes CDR1 LGHDT and CDR2 YNNKEL (reference sequence). This CDR3 spans 16 amino acids. With 4 bases clipped from V and 4 bases from J, the junction kept 8 bases outside the gene matches. CDR3 residues: CASSPSTGGGSDTQYF. The CDR3 nucleotides are TGTGCCAGCAGCCCTTCGACAGGGGGCGGTTCAGATACGCAGTATTTT.